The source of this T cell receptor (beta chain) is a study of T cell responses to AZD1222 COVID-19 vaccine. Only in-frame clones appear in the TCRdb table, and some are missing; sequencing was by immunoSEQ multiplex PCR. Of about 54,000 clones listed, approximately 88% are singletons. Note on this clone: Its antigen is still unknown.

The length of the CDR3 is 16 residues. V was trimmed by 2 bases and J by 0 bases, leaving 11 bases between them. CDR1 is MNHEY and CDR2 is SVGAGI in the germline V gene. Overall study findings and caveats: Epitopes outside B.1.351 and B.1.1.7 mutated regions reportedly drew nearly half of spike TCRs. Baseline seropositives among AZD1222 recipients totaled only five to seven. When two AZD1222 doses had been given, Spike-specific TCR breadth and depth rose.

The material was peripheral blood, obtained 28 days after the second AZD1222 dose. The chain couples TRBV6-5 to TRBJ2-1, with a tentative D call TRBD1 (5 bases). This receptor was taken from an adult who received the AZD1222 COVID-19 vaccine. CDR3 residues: CASSYLSDSSYNEQFF. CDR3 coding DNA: TGTGCCAGCAGTTACCTTTCCGACAGCTCCTACAATGAGCAGTTCTTC.